The rows below give T cell receptor beta chains drawn from one sample of a study of control samples from healthy donors and cancer patients. Clones were sequenced by immunoSEQ multiplex PCR, and TCRdb holds only the in-frame ones, with some missing. The profile covers about 94,000 clones, with 90% appearing a single time and over 3% taken by the ten largest. Input material: blood. Source of these receptors: a woman under 30 in good health. Both conserved end residues are part of each CDR3. The D gene is left open where the match is weak. Size values are once, few and many counts, or a class for expanded clones, and some rows have none.

clone size: NA; J gene: TRBJ1-5; V gene: TRBV7-9; D gene: NA; CDR3 DNA: TGTGCCAGTACACTAGGGGGTGGCAATCAGCCCCAGCATTTT; CDR3 protein: CASTLGGGNQPQHF
clone size: NA; J gene: TRBJ1-5; V gene: TRBV6-5; D gene: NA; CDR3 DNA: TGTGCCAGCATCTCCAGGGACATTCAGCCCCAGCATTTT; CDR3 protein: CASISRDIQPQHF
clone size: NA; J gene: TRBJ1-5; V gene: TRBV5-3; D gene: TRBD1; CDR3 DNA: TGTGCCAGAAGCGGGGACAACCCCGGGACAGGGAATTATAGCAATCAGCCCCAGCATTTT; CDR3 protein: CARSGDNPGTGNYSNQPQHF
clone size: NA; J gene: TRBJ2-7; V gene: TRBV3-1/TRBV3-2; D gene: TRBD1; CDR3 DNA: TGTGCCAGCAGCCAAGCAGGGACAGGCTACGAGCAGTACTTC; CDR3 protein: CASSQAGTGYEQYF
clone size: NA; J gene: TRBJ2-5; V gene: TRBV7-9; D gene: TRBD1; CDR3 DNA: TGTGCCAGCAGCGACGAGGGGGCGGAGACCCAGTACTTC; CDR3 protein: CASSDEGAETQYF
clone size: NA; J gene: TRBJ1-3; V gene: TRBV7-9; D gene: NA; CDR3 DNA: TGTGCCAGCAGCTTAATGGGACAAGGAAACACCATATATTTT; CDR3 protein: CASSLMGQGNTIYF
clone size: NA; J gene: TRBJ2-5; V gene: TRBV2; D gene: TRBD1; CDR3 DNA: TGTGCCAGCAGTGATGGGGACAGAGAGACCCAGTACTTC; CDR3 protein: CASSDGDRETQYF
clone size: few; J gene: TRBJ1-4; V gene: TRBV15; D gene: NA; CDR3 DNA: TGTGCCACCAGCAGAGATATGGGGGGAGAAAAACTGTTTTTT; CDR3 protein: CATSRDMGGEKLFF
clone size: NA; J gene: TRBJ2-1; V gene: TRBV5-1; D gene: NA; CDR3 DNA: TGCGCCAGCAGTGCCGAGGGGTACAATGAGCAGTTCTTC; CDR3 protein: CASSAEGYNEQFF
clone size: NA; J gene: TRBJ1-1; V gene: TRBV11-3; D gene: NA; CDR3 DNA: TGTGCCAGCAGCTTAGGGAGAAGCACTGAAGCTTTCTTT; CDR3 protein: CASSLGRSTEAFF
clone size: NA; J gene: TRBJ2-7; V gene: TRBV5-1; D gene: TRBD1; CDR3 DNA: TGCGCCAGCAGTCCACGCCGGGACAGGGTAACGAGGGGGACCTCCTACGAGCAGTACTTC; CDR3 protein: CASSPRRDRVTRGTSYEQYF
clone size: NA; J gene: TRBJ2-2; V gene: TRBV6-1; D gene: NA; CDR3 DNA: TGTGCCAGCAGTGAGAACACCGGGGAGCTGTTTTTT; CDR3 protein: CASSENTGELFF
clone size: NA; J gene: TRBJ2-7; V gene: TRBV5-5; D gene: TRBD1; CDR3 DNA: TGTGCCAGCAGCTTGGAGGGCAGGGGGATGTACGAGCAGTACTTC; CDR3 protein: CASSLEGRGMYEQYF
clone size: NA; J gene: TRBJ2-1; V gene: TRBV12-3/TRBV12-4; D gene: TRBD1; CDR3 DNA: TGTGCCAGCAGACGAGACAGGGGTAATGAGCAGTTCTTC; CDR3 protein: CASRRDRGNEQFF
clone size: NA; J gene: TRBJ1-4; V gene: TRBV5-4; D gene: NA; CDR3 DNA: TGTGCCAGCAGCGATAGACGGGAGGGTGAAAAACTGTTTTTT; CDR3 protein: CASSDRREGEKLFF
clone size: NA; J gene: TRBJ1-6; V gene: TRBV21-1; D gene: NA; CDR3 DNA: TGTGCCAGCAGCAAACTCAGGGTACCCTCCTATAATTCACCCCTCCACTTT; CDR3 protein: CASSKLRVPSYNSPLHF
clone size: NA; J gene: TRBJ2-7; V gene: TRBV5-1; D gene: TRBD1; CDR3 DNA: TGCGCCAGCAGCTTGGTTGGGACAGGGGTAATCGAGCAGTACTTC; CDR3 protein: CASSLVGTGVIEQYF
clone size: NA; J gene: TRBJ1-2; V gene: TRBV7-2; D gene: NA; CDR3 DNA: TGTGCCAGCAGCTTAGGCGGGAACTATGGCTACACCTTC; CDR3 protein: CASSLGGNYGYTF
clone size: NA; J gene: TRBJ2-2; V gene: TRBV2; D gene: NA; CDR3 DNA: TGTGCCAGCAGTGAACGACGACTTTCTAACACCGGGGAGCTGTTTTTT; CDR3 protein: CASSERRLSNTGELFF
clone size: NA; J gene: TRBJ1-6; V gene: TRBV9; D gene: NA; CDR3 DNA: TGTGCCAGCAGCGTACAGGTTCTTAATTCACCCCTCCACTTT; CDR3 protein: CASSVQVLNSPLHF
clone size: NA; J gene: TRBJ1-2; V gene: TRBV15; D gene: NA; CDR3 DNA: TGTGCCACCAGCAGAGCTCGGACGGCTACCCCTAACTATGGCTACACCTTC; CDR3 protein: CATSRARTATPNYGYTF
clone size: NA; J gene: TRBJ2-7; V gene: TRBV11-2; D gene: NA; CDR3 DNA: TGTGCCAGCAGCTTCGGCAATTGGGGGAGCGAGCAGTACTTC; CDR3 protein: CASSFGNWGSEQYF
clone size: NA; J gene: TRBJ2-1; V gene: TRBV7-3; D gene: NA; CDR3 DNA: TGTGCCAGCAGCTTAGCGGACAATGAGCAGTTCTTC; CDR3 protein: CASSLADNEQFF